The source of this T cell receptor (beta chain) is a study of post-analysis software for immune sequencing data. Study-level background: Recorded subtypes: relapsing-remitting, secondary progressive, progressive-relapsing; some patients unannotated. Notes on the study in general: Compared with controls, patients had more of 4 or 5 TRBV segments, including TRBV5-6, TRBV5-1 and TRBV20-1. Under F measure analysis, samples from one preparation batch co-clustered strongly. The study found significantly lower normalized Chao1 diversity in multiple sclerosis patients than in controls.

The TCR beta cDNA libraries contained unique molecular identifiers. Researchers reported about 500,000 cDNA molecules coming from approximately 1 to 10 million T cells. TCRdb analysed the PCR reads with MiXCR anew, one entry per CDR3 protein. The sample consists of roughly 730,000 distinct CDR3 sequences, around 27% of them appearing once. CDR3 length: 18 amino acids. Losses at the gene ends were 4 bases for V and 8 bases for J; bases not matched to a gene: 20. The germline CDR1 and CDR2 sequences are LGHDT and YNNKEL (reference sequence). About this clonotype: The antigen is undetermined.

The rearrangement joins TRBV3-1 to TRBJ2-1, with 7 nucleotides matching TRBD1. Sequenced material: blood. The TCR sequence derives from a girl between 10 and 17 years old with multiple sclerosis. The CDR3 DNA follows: TGTGCCAGCAGCCTTGACCCGACAGGGCATGGCTGGGGCGATGAGCAGTTCTTC. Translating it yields CASSLDPTGHGWGDEQFF.